The 8 T cell receptor beta chains in this list originate from one sample, sequenced in a study of cytomegalovirus exposure and HLA in healthy donors. The PCR was carried out with 60 Vbeta primers and 13 Jbeta primers. The repertoire was sequenced with immunoSEQ multiplex PCR; TCRdb's copy has only in-frame clones and lacks some. The table shows roughly 170,000 clones, with roughly 80% occurring only once. Input material: PBMCs. The source of these receptors is a female donor in good health and CMV-seronegative.

The chain employs TRBV4-2 and TRBJ2-5; possibly TRBD2 for D (6 bases). Germline loops: CDR1 LGHNA, CDR2 YNFKEQ. The length of the CDR3 is 17 residues. V lost 1 base to trimming and J lost 2 bases, with 17 bases between them. The CDR3 sequence: CASSQVIGSPEQETQYF. The CDR3 coding sequence is TGTGCCAGCAGCCAAGTCATCGGGAGCCCAGAACAAGAGACCCAGTACTTC.

The chain has TRBV28 and TRBJ1-5; D unclear. CDR3 length: 14 residues. The V end was cut by 3 bases, the J end by 0 bases, with 6 bases between. Germline assignment: CDR1 MDHEN and CDR2 SYDVKM. The CDR3 DNA reads TGTGCCAGCAGTTTCGAGTATAGCAATCAGCCCCAGCATTTT. As protein: CASSFEYSNQPQHF.

V and J are TRBV7-8 and TRBJ1-5; D not certain. The germline V and J ends were trimmed by 0 bases and 4 bases, with 10 bases remaining between them. The germline gives CDR1 SGHVS, CDR2 FQNEAQ. This CDR3 contains 15 residues. The CDR3 sequence: CASSLARQVNQPQHF. The CDR3 DNA reads TGTGCCAGCAGCTTAGCCAGGCAGGTAAATCAGCCCCAGCATTTT.

The chain is built from TRBV19 and TRBJ1-1; 8 bases map to TRBD1. The germline CDR1 and CDR2 sequences are LNHDA and SQIVND (reference sequence). The CDR3 covers 16 residues. The V and J ends lost 2 bases and 5 bases, in that order; junction bases with no gene match: 10. Here the CDR3 reads CASSIHQGASRTEAFF. Here the CDR3 DNA reads TGTGCCAGTAGTATACACCAGGGGGCATCGAGAACTGAAGCTTTCTTT.

The CDR3 DNA follows: TGTGCCAGCAGCTTAGGGGGCGCGCGGGAGAATGAGCAGTTCTTC. Translation gives CASSLGGARENEQFF. The chain links TRBV7-2 to TRBJ2-1, with 7 positions matching TRBD2. J was trimmed by 7 bases and V by 1 base; bases with no gene match: 7. The germline CDR1 and CDR2 sequences are SGHTA and FQGNSA. The CDR3 has 15 amino acids.

This rearrangement joins TRBV19 to TRBJ2-5; D remains ambiguous. V was shortened by 2 bases and J by 1 base, with 5 bases between the two germline ends. The length of the CDR3 is 13 residues. Germline values: CDR1 LNHDA, CDR2 SQIVND (reference sequence). CDR3 nucleotide sequence: TGTGCCAGTAGTATATGGGCCCAAGAGACCCAGTACTTC. Translation: CASSIWAQETQYF. Together with reference TRBV19 and TRBJ2-5, the CDR3 gives the full variable domain: DGGITQSPKYLFRKEGQNVTLSCEQNLNHDAMYWYRQDPGQGLRLIYYSQIVNDFQKGDIAEGYSVSREKKESFPLTVTSAQKNPTAFYLCASSIWAQETQYFGPGTRLLVL.

The rearrangement uses TRBV14 and TRBJ2-7; 14 nucleotides match TRBD2. The germline V gene has CDR1 SGHDN and CDR2 FVKESK. This CDR3 has 19 amino acids. J lost 3 bases, V lost 1 base, and 11 bases had no gene match. This CDR3 is CASSQGGTSGGTHRYEQYF. CDR3 sequence (DNA): TGTGCCAGCAGCCAAGGGGGGACTAGCGGGGGAACCCACCGCTACGAGCAGTACTTC. Together with reference TRBV14 and TRBJ2-7, the CDR3 gives the full variable domain: EAGVTQFPSHSVIEKGQTVTLRCDPISGHDNLYWYRRVMGKEIKFLLHFVKESKQDESGMPNNRFLAERTGGTYSTLKVQPAELEDSGVYFCASSQGGTSGGTHRYEQYFGPGTRLTVT.

The chain carries TRBV28 and TRBJ2-7, with 9 bases identical to TRBD1. The V segment lost 5 bases and the J segment 3 bases; nucleotides outside the gene matches: 11. CDR1 and CDR2 from the germline V gene are MDHEN and SYDVKM. CDR3 length: 16 amino acids. The CDR3 spells CASSRPPGQGGYEQYF. The CDR3 nucleotides read TGTGCCAGCAGTAGGCCTCCGGGACAGGGTGGCTACGAGCAGTACTTC. Using reference TRBV28 and TRBJ2-7 for the parts outside the CDR3, the full variable domain is DVKVTQSSRYLVKRTGEKVFLECVQDMDHENMFWYRQDPGLGLRLIYFSYDVKMKEKGDIPEGYSVSREKKERFSLILESASTNQTSMYLCASSRPPGQGGYEQYFGPGTRLTVT.